This is a list of T cell receptor beta chains from one sample in a study of beta chain features in type 1 diabetes. The method was immunoSEQ multiplex PCR; TCRdb's version includes in-frame clones alone and lacks a portion of them. The sample includes about 740,000 clones, around 15% of them seen just once. Specimen: naive CD4+ T cells from blood. The source of these receptors is a young man with type 1 diabetes. Both conserved end residues are part of each CDR3. D genes are given only for firm matches. The size of a clone is reported for some rows only, either as once, few or many, or as a class for expanded clones.

CDR3aa,CDR3nt,j_gene,d_gene,abundance,v_gene
CASTPSGQETQYF,TGTGCCAGTACCCCCAGCGGACAAGAGACCCAGTACTTC,TRBJ2-5,.,few,TRBV19
CASSSDFGTDTQYF,TGTGCCAGCAGCTCGGACTTCGGAACAGATACGCAGTATTTT,TRBJ2-3,.,few,TRBV2
CASSAGQGYEQFF,TGCGCCAGCAGCGCGGGACAGGGATATGAGCAGTTCTTC,TRBJ2-1,TRBD1,.,TRBV5-1
CAISERPSERTEAFF,TGTGCCATCAGTGAGAGACCGTCCGAAAGGACTGAAGCTTTCTTT,TRBJ1-1,.,.,TRBV10-3
CASSPRGLGETQYF,TGTGCCAGCAGCCCCAGGGGCCTAGGGGAGACCCAGTACTTC,TRBJ2-5,.,few,TRBV7-9
CASSEYISFEQYF,TGTGCCAGCAGTGAATATATATCTTTCGAGCAGTACTTC,TRBJ2-7,.,few,TRBV25-1
CASSPRGGPGEKLFF,TGTGCCAGCAGCCCCAGGGGGGGCCCAGGTGAAAAACTGTTTTTT,TRBJ1-4,TRBD1,.,TRBV6-6
CASSRQRGRSTDTQYF,TGTGCCAGCAGCCGTCAGCGGGGACGAAGCACAGATACGCAGTATTTT,TRBJ2-3,TRBD2,few,TRBV7-9
CASSPGTGYEQYF,TGTGCCAGCAGCCCAGGGACAGGCTACGAGCAGTACTTC,TRBJ2-7,TRBD1,.,TRBV7-2
CASSLTGGGGPTQYF,TGTGCCAGCAGCTTAACGGGAGGAGGGGGCCCTACGCAGTATTTT,TRBJ2-3,.,few,TRBV7-3
CASSAISWGLPTDTQYF,TGTGCCAGCAGTGCAATCTCCTGGGGACTTCCCACAGATACGCAGTATTTT,TRBJ2-3,.,.,TRBV6-1
CASSQGGIYGYTF,TGTGCCAGCAGCCAAGGAGGGATTTATGGCTACACCTTC,TRBJ1-2,.,few,TRBV11-3
CAISAGQNPETQYF,TGTGCCATCAGTGCTGGACAGAATCCGGAGACCCAGTACTTC,TRBJ2-5,.,few,TRBV10-3
CASSIGQYEAFF,TGTGCCAGCAGCATAGGACAGTATGAAGCTTTCTTT,TRBJ1-1,.,few,TRBV5-6
CASSLGVEETQYF,TGTGCCAGCAGTTTAGGAGTGGAAGAGACCCAGTACTTC,TRBJ2-5,.,.,TRBV28
CASSYDGGRNTEAFF,TGCGCCAGCAGCTACGATGGGGGAAGAAACACTGAAGCTTTCTTT,TRBJ1-1,.,few,TRBV5-1
CASSLGPGMNTEAFF,TGTGCCAGCAGCTTAGGGCCAGGAATGAACACTGAAGCTTTCTTT,TRBJ1-1,.,.,TRBV7-2
CSVEVGSPGETQYF,TGCAGCGTTGAAGTGGGATCTCCGGGAGAGACCCAGTACTTC,TRBJ2-5,.,.,TRBV29-1
CASSQGQSFGNEQFF,TGTGCCAGCAGCCAGGGACAGAGTTTCGGAAATGAGCAGTTCTTC,TRBJ2-1,TRBD1,.,TRBV7-9
CASSRQAAGGQYF,TGTGCCAGCAGCCGGCAGGCAGCAGGAGGGCAGTACTTC,TRBJ2-7,.,few,TRBV2
CASSGSRGDTQYF,TGTGCCAGCAGTGGCTCCCGGGGGGATACGCAGTATTTT,TRBJ2-3,.,few,TRBV2
CASSQDPGLRGTGELFF,TGTGCCAGCAGCCAAGACCCAGGTTTACGAGGCACCGGGGAGCTGTTTTTT,TRBJ2-2,.,few,TRBV4-2
CASSLSGTAKSDEQYF,TGCGCCAGCAGCTTGTCCGGGACGGCGAAATCCGACGAGCAGTACTTC,TRBJ2-7,.,few,TRBV5-1
CAWRGSTPGGEQFF,TGTGCCTGGAGAGGCTCTACTCCAGGGGGTGAGCAGTTCTTC,TRBJ2-1,TRBD1,few,TRBV30
CASTLGLGTDTQYF,TGTGCCAGCACCTTGGGGCTAGGCACAGATACGCAGTATTTT,TRBJ2-3,.,few,TRBV7-2
CASSLGETQYF,TGTGCCAGCAGCTTAGGAGAGACCCAGTACTTC,TRBJ2-5,.,.,TRBV11-3
CASSPGQSRADTQYF,TGTGCCAGCAGTCCGGGACAATCGCGCGCAGATACGCAGTATTTT,TRBJ2-3,.,.,TRBV27
CATGLAGGQDTQYF,TGTGCCACCGGGCTAGCGGGGGGGCAAGATACGCAGTATTTT,TRBJ2-3,TRBD2,.,TRBV30
CASRDSGLVTEAFF,TGCGCCAGCAGGGATAGCGGGCTGGTCACTGAAGCTTTCTTT,TRBJ1-1,.,few,TRBV5-1
CASHPSGGQTYEQYF,TGTGCCAGTCATCCAAGCGGGGGGCAAACCTACGAGCAGTACTTC,TRBJ2-7,TRBD2,few,TRBV6-1
CASSLFGGGWSYEQYF,TGTGCCAGCAGTCTCTTCGGCGGGGGATGGTCCTACGAGCAGTACTTC,TRBJ2-7,TRBD2,few,TRBV27
CASTGSYTGELFF,TGTGCCTCGACGGGCAGTTACACCGGGGAGCTGTTTTTT,TRBJ2-2,.,.,TRBV30
CASSHRAGPSVSADTQYF,TGCGCCAGCAGCCACAGGGCGGGACCCTCGGTGTCCGCGGATACGCAGTATTTT,TRBJ2-3,.,few,TRBV4-1
CASGTGASMNTEAFF,TGTGCCAGTGGGACAGGGGCTAGTATGAACACTGAAGCTTTCTTT,TRBJ1-1,TRBD1,few,TRBV19
CASSLRRGDEQYF,TGTGCCAGCAGCTTAAGACGAGGGGACGAGCAGTACTTC,TRBJ2-7,.,.,TRBV11-2
CASKKDRESYEQYF,TGTGCCAGCAAAAAAGACAGGGAATCATACGAGCAGTACTTC,TRBJ2-7,TRBD1,few,TRBV7-2
CASSGHQNTEAFF,TGTGCCAGCAGCGGACACCAGAACACTGAAGCTTTCTTT,TRBJ1-1,.,.,TRBV9
CASSVYGTSGVETQYF,TGCGCCAGCAGCGTATACGGGACTAGCGGGGTTGAGACCCAGTACTTC,TRBJ2-5,TRBD2,few,TRBV5-1
CASSPPGAQETQYF,TGTGCCAGCTCACCCCCCGGGGCTCAAGAGACCCAGTACTTC,TRBJ2-5,.,few,TRBV18
CASSGTSGAADTQYF,TGTGCCAGTAGCGGGACTAGCGGGGCTGCAGATACGCAGTATTTT,TRBJ2-3,TRBD2,few,TRBV19
CASSPTGTATAEQYF,TGTGCTAGCAGCCCAACCGGGACAGCGACCGCCGAGCAGTACTTC,TRBJ2-7,TRBD1,.,TRBV7-7